This T cell receptor (beta chain) was profiled in a study of T cells in Graves' hyperthyroidism and ophthalmopathy. What was amplified from RNA transcripts were TCR beta CDR3 regions. Carried out on the TCR CDR3, a first-round RT-PCR used the HTBI primer set. TCRdb passed the multiplex PCR reads through MiXCR, listing each CDR3 protein once. The sample lists roughly 500,000 distinct CDR3 sequences, 46% seen once, with about 45% in the top ten. This clonotype was observed a handful of times. The source of this sequence is an adult woman with Graves' disease, either hyperthyroidism or ophthalmopathy (not recorded which). Sequencing was carried out using peripheral blood or thyroid tissue (not recorded which).

The CDR3 nucleotides are TGTGCCAGCAGCCAAGTATGGGGTAACGGGGAGCTGTTTTTT. It specifies CASSQVWGNGELFF. The chain employs TRBV3-1 and TRBJ2-2; no reliable D call. Trimming cost V 1 base and J 7 bases, with 10 bases left between them. Germline V gene sequence: CDR1 LGHDT, CDR2 YNNKEL (reference sequence). The CDR3 is 14 amino acids.